In this sample, the clone carrying this TCR beta chain turned up a few times. Its antigen is unidentified. The libraries were made with immunoSEQ version 4 in survey mode. Clones were sequenced by immunoSEQ multiplex PCR, and TCRdb holds only the in-frame ones, with some missing. The sample has roughly 32,000 clones, approximately 85% seen once. Overlapping HIV-1 Gag 15-mer peptides at about 1 ug per peptide per mL were used. Memory cells lacking CD40L and CD69 with high CD45RO were sorted. The sample comes from a study of persistence of HIV-infected CD4 T cells. The CDR3 is made up of 16 amino acids. V was clipped by 5 bases and J by 2 bases, with 16 bases between them. Germline V gene lookup returns CDR1 SGHRS and CDR2 YFSETQ.

Sequenced material: CD4+ T cells sorted from PBMCs after roughly 17-hour stimulation, taken from a patient who received antiretroviral therapy. This TCR derives from an adult woman with HIV who was CMV-seropositive. This chain connects TRBV5-1 to TRBJ2-2; D is ambiguous. The CDR3 nucleotides read TGCGCCAGCAGGGTTTCGGCGACACTAAACACCGGGGAGCTGTTTTTT. It is translated as CASRVSATLNTGELFF.